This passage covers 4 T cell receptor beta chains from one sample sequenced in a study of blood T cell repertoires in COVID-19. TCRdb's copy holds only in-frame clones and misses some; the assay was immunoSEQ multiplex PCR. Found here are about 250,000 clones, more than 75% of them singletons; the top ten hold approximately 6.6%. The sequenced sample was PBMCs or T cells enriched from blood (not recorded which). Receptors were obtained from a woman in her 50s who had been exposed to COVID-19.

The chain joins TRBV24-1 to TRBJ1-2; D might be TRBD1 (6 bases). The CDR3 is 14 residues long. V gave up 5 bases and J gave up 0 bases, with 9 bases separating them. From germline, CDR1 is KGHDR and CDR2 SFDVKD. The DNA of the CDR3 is TGTGCCACCAGTGGTAGACAGGCTAACTATGGCTACACCTTC. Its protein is CATSGRQANYGYTF.

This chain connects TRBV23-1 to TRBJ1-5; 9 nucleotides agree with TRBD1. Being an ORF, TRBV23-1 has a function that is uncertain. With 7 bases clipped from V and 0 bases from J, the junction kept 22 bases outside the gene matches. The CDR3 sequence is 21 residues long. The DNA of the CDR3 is TGCGCCAGCACCCAAACCTTAGGACAGGGGATCTTCGTTCATAGCAATCAGCCCCAGCATTTT. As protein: CASTQTLGQGIFVHSNQPQHF.

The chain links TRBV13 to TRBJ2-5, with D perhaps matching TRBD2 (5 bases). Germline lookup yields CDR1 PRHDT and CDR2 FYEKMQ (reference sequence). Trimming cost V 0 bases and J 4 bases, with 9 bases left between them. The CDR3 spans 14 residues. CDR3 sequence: CASSLGLASETQYF. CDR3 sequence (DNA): TGTGCCAGCAGCTTAGGCCTAGCATCAGAGACCCAGTACTTC. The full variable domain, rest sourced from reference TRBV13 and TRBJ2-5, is AAGVIQSPRHLIKEKRETATLKCYPIPRHDTVYWYQQGPGQDPQFLISFYEKMQSDKGSIPDRFSAQQFSDYHSELNMSSLELGDSALYFCASSLGLASETQYFGPGTRLLVL.

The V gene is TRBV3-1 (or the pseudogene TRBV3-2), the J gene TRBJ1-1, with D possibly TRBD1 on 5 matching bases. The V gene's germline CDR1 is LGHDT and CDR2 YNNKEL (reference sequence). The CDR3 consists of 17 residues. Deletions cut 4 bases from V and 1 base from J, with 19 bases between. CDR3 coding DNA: TGTGCCAGCAGCCCAAGTGACCTCAGGGTTAAGAACACTGAAGCTTTCTTT. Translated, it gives CASSPSDLRVKNTEAFF.